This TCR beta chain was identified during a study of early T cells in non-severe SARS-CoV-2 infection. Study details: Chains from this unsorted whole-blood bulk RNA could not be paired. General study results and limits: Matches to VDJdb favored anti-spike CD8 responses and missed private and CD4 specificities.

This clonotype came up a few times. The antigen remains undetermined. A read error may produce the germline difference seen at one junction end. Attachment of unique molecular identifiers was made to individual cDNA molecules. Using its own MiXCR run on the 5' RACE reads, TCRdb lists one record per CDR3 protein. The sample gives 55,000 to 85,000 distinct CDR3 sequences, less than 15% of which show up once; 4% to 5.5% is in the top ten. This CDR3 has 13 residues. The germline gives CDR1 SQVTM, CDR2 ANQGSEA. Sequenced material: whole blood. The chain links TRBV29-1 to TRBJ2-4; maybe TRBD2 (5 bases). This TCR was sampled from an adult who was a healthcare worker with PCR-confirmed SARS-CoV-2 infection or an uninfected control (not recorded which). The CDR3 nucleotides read TGCAGCGCCCTCCGGGGAGCCCAAAACATTCAGTACTTC. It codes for CSALRGAQNIQYF.